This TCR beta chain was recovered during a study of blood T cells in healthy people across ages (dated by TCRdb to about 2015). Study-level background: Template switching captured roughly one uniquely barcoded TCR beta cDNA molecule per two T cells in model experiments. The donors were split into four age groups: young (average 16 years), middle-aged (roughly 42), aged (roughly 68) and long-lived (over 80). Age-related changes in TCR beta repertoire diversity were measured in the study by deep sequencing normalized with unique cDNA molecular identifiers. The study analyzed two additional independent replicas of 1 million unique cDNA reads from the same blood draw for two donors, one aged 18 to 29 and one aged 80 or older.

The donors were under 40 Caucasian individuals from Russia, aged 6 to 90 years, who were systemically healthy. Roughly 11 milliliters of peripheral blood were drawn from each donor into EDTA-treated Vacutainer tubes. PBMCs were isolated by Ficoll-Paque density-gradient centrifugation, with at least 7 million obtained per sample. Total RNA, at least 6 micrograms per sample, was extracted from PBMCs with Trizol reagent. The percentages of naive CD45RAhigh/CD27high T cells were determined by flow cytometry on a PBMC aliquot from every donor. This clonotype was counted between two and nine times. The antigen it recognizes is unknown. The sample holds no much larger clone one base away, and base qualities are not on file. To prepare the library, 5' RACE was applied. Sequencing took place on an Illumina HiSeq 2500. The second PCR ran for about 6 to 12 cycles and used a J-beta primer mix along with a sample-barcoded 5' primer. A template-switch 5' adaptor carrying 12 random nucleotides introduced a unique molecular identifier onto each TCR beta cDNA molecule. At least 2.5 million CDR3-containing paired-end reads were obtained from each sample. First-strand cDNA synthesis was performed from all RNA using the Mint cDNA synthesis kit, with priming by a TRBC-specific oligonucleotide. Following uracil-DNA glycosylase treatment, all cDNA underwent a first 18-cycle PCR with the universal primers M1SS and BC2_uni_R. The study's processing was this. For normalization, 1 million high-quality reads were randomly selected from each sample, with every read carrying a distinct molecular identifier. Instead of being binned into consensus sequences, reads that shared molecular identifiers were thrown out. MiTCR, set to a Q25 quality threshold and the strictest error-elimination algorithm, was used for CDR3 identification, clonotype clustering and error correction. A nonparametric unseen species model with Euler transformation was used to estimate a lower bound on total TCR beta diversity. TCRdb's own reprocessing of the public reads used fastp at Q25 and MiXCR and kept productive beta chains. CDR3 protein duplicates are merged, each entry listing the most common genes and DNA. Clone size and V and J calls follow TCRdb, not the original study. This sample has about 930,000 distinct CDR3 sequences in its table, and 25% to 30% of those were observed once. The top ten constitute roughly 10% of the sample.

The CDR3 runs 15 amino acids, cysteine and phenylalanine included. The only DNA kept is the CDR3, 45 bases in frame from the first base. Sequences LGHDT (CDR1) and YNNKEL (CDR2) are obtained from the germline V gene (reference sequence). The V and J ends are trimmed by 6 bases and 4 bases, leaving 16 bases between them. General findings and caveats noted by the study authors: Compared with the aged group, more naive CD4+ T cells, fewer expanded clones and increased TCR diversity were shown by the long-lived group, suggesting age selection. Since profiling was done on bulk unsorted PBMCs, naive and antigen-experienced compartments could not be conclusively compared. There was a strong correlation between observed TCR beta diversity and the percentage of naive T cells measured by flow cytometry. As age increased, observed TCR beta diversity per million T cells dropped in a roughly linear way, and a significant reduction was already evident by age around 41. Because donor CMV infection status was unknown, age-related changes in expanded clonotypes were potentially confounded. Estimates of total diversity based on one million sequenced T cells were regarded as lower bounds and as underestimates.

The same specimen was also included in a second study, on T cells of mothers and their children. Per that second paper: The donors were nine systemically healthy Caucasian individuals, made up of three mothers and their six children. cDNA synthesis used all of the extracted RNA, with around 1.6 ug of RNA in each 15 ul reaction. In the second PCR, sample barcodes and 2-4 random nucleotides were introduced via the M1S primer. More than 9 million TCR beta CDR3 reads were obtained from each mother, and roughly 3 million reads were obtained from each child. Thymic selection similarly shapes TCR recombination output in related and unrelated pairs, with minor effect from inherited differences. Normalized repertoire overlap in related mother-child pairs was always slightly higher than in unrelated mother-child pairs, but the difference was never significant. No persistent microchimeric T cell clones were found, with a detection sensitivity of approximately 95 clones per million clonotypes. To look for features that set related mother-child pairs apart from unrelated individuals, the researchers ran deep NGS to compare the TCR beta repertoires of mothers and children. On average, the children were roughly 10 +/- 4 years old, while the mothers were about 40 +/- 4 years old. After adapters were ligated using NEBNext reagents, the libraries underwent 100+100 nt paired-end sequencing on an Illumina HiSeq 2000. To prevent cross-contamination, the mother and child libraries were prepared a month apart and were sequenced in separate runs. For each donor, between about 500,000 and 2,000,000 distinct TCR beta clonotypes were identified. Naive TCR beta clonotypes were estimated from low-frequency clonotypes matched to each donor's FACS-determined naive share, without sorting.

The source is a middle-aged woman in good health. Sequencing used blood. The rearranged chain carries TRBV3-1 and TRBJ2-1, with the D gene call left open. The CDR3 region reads CASSTDLTRYNEQFF. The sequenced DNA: TGTGCCAGCAGTACAGATCTAACCCGTTACAATGAGCAGTTCTTC.